The 21 T cell receptor beta chains given below trace back to one sample, sequenced in a study of metastatic and nonmetastatic thyroid tumors. Thyroid surgery was performed in patients who had received no treatment beforehand. Using MiXCR, TCRdb reanalyzed the PCR reads. The profile shows under 25,000 clones, roughly a fifth of them singletons. Input material: blood. These receptors were taken from a female donor with papillary thyroid cancer or a benign thyroid nodule (not recorded which). Some clones in this sample may be carry-over from other donors' samples.

This clone appeared many times. This CDR3 is also generated by other DNA sequences in the sample. CDR3 bases: TGTGCCACCAGCAGAGAGGGTGGGCAGCCCCAGCATTTT. This sequence encodes CATSREGGQPQHF. The chain combines TRBV15 with TRBJ1-5; D is undetermined. V was pared by 0 bases and J by 7 bases, with 7 bases between. The CDR3 consists of 13 residues. CDR1 and CDR2 from the germline V gene are LNHNV and YYDKDF (reference sequence).

This clone has a count of ten or more. The V call is TRBV20-1, the J call TRBJ2-5; D remains unclear. The CDR3 has 11 amino acids. Trimming shortened V by 4 bases and J by 2 bases, and 5 bases separated the two germline ends. The germline CDR1 and CDR2 sequences are DFQATT and SNEGSKA (reference sequence). The CDR3 loop is CSAKPQETQYF. Here the CDR3 DNA reads TGCAGTGCTAAACCTCAAGAGACCCAGTACTTC.

This clone is labeled as medium-sized. The rearrangement joins TRBV7-6 to TRBJ1-6; D is unclear. The V gene's germline CDR1 is SGHVS and CDR2 FNYEAQ. CDR3 length equals 14 residues. Trimming removed 0 bases at V and 7 bases at J, with 7 bases between. The CDR3 coding sequence is TGTGCCAGCAGCTTAGCCCCCAGGAATTCACCCCTCCACTTT. It is translated as CASSLAPRNSPLHF.

About this clone: The junction departs from the called germline gene at one end, perhaps through a read error. V and J are TRBV6-5 and TRBJ2-5; 9 bases match TRBD1. This CDR3 has 15 residues. Germline lookup yields CDR1 MNHEY and CDR2 SVGAGI. CDR3 residues: CVSSYSTGGRETQYF. CDR3 in DNA: TGTGTCAGCAGTTACTCGACAGGGGGAAGGGAGACCCAGTACTTC.

This clone was seen repeatedly, ten times or more. This chain's CDR3 is CASSDGLAGGPQETQYF. The DNA of the CDR3 is TGTGCCAGTAGTGACGGACTAGCGGGGGGACCCCAAGAGACCCAGTACTTC. The chain employs TRBV19 and TRBJ2-5; 14 bases map to TRBD2. There are 17 residues in the CDR3. Germline V gene sequence: CDR1 LNHDA, CDR2 SQIVND (reference sequence). V gave up 5 bases and J gave up 1 base; unmatched junction bases: 6.

This clone is medium-sized by share. The rearrangement joins TRBV6-1 to TRBJ1-4, with D possibly TRBD1 on 5 matching bases. Trimming removed 6 bases from V and 0 bases from J, with 5 bases in between. Germline V lookup: CDR1 MNHNS, CDR2 SASEGT. The CDR3 consists of 13 residues. The CDR3 coding sequence is TGTGCCAGCAGGGACACAACTAATGAAAAACTGTTTTTT. Residues: CASRDTTNEKLFF.

As for this clone: A junction boundary mismatches the germline segment, possibly from a read error. V usage is TRBV11-2 and J usage is TRBJ2-7, with D unclear. In germline, CDR1 is SGHAT, CDR2 FQNNGV. The CDR3 is 12 amino acids. The CDR3 DNA reads TGTGCCAGCAGGACAAATGACTTCGAGCTGTACTTC. Translating gives CASRTNDFELYF.

Ten or more counts support this clone. Other DNA variants within this sample encode the same CDR3. This chain uses TRBV5-1 with TRBJ2-5; D may be TRBD2 (5 bases). CDR3 length equals 15 residues. V was clipped by 0 bases and J by 5 bases, with 14 bases between them. Germline-derived CDR1 and CDR2 are SGHRS and YFSETQ. The CDR3 nucleotides are TGCGCCAGCAGCTTGGGGTCTCGGGGTGGTGAGACCCAGTACTTC. Protein: CASSLGSRGGETQYF.

By sample fraction, this clone is medium-sized. The chain has TRBV28 and TRBJ1-5; D not certain. The CDR3 runs to 14 residues. With 5 bases removed from V and 7 bases from J, the gap between germline ends came to 15 bases. Germline CDR1 and CDR2: MDHEN and SYDVKM. CDR3 in amino acids: CASSLPVGSQPQHF. Here the CDR3 DNA reads TGTGCCAGCAGTCTTCCTGTGGGGAGCCAGCCCCAGCATTTT.

By frequency in the sample, this clone is medium-sized (0.01 to 0.1%). CDR3 residues: CASSSGETQYF. As DNA, the CDR3 is TGTGCCAGCAGCTCGGGGGAGACCCAGTACTTC. V gene TRBV7-6 combines with J gene TRBJ2-5, with D possibly being TRBD2 (5 bases). The V gene's germline CDR1 is SGHVS and CDR2 FNYEAQ. Trimming removed 4 bases from V and 5 bases from J, with 5 bases in between. The CDR3 runs 11 residues.

This clone is termed medium-sized. The chain recombines TRBV6-1 with TRBJ1-2; no firm D call. The V end lost 6 bases, the J end lost 7 bases, and 15 bases lay between the germline ends. The CDR3 sequence is 13 residues long. Germline CDR1 MNHNS, CDR2 SASEGT. This chain's CDR3 is CASSPGPRPGYTF. In DNA, the CDR3 is TGTGCCAGCAGCCCCGGGCCCCGGCCTGGCTACACCTTC.

This clone appeared many times. V and J are TRBV5-5 and TRBJ2-7, with D possibly matching TRBD2 (5 bases). This CDR3 has 15 amino acids. The ends were cut back, 0 bases at V and 7 bases at J, with 17 bases in the middle. CDR1 SGHKS and CDR2 YYEKEE come from the germline V gene (reference sequence). In nucleotides, the CDR3 is TGTGCCAGCAGCTTGGGCCGACCCGTCTGGGAGGAGCAGTACTTC. This gives the protein CASSLGRPVWEEQYF.

This clone was detected ten times or more. This sequence joins TRBV28 and TRBJ2-2; the D is unclear. Trimming took 3 bases from V and 1 from J, leaving 9 bases between them. The CDR3 extends over 15 amino acids. CDR1 and CDR2 (germline): MDHEN, SYDVKM. CDR3 protein: CASSFFRKNTGELFF. CDR3 in DNA: TGTGCCAGCAGTTTCTTCAGGAAGAACACCGGGGAGCTGTTTTTT. Combining the CDR3 with reference TRBV28 and TRBJ2-2 gives the whole variable domain DVKVTQSSRYLVKRTGEKVFLECVQDMDHENMFWYRQDPGLGLRLIYFSYDVKMKEKGDIPEGYSVSREKKERFSLILESASTNQTSMYLCASSFFRKNTGELFFGEGSRLTVL.

This clone appeared many times. The V and J genes are TRBV18 and TRBJ2-7; 8 nucleotides line up with TRBD2. The CDR3 extends over 16 amino acids. The germline V gene encodes CDR1 KGHSH and CDR2 LQKENI. J lost 0 bases, V lost 4 bases, and 8 bases had no gene match. The CDR3 protein is CASSLGSGVLSYEQYF. The DNA of the CDR3 is TGTGCCAGCTCACTAGGTAGCGGGGTTCTCTCCTACGAGCAGTACTTC. Based on the CDR3 plus reference TRBV18 and TRBJ2-7, the full variable domain is NAGVMQNPRHLVRRRGQEARLRCSPMKGHSHVYWYRQLPEEGLKFMVYLQKENIIDESGMPKERFSAEFPKEGPSILRIQQVVRGDSAAYFCASSLGSGVLSYEQYFGPGTRLTVT.

In regard to this clone: The germline gene is not matched at one end of the junction; a read error may be the cause. The V gene is TRBV20-1, the J gene TRBJ2-7, with TRBD2 as a possible D gene (5 bases). Per the germline V gene, CDR1 is DFQATT and CDR2 is SNEGSKA (reference sequence). The CDR3 is 14 residues long. The CDR3, as DNA: TGCAGTGCTAGCCCCTCAATAGCGTGGTACGATCAGTACTTC. It specifies CSASPSIAWYDQYF.

This clone was recorded many times. No DNA is shown, since the ends of the CDR3 on it are uncertain; the CDR3 is the one TCRdb lists. The chain has TRBV6-4 and TRBJ1-1; whether TRBD1, the table's D call, matches the DNA was not checked. Germline V gene sequence: CDR1 MRHNA, CDR2 SNTAGT. Counting both end residues, the CDR3 totals 13 amino acids. The CDR3 sequence: CASSDFRGAEAFF.

In its sample, this clone was seen many times. V is TRBV4-1 and J is TRBJ2-5; 9 nucleotides line up with TRBD1. The CDR3 is 13 residues long. V lost 8 bases and J lost 3; bases outside the gene matches: 4. Germline CDR1 is MGHRA and CDR2 is YSYEKL. CDR3: CASRWTGEETQYF. The CDR3 region has the DNA TGCGCCAGCCGATGGACAGGGGAAGAGACCCAGTACTTC.

This clone was seen ten or more times. V and J are TRBV18 and TRBJ2-7; D gene unclear. Trimming pared 6 bases from V and 7 bases from J, leaving 16 bases between. The germline V gene has CDR1 KGHSH and CDR2 LQKENI. CDR3 length: 13 amino acids. The CDR3 DNA sequence: TGTGCCAGCTCCCCTAGTCAGGAAGGGGAGCAGTACTTC. Amino acids: CASSPSQEGEQYF.

By share, this clone counts as medium-sized. V and J are TRBV25-1 and TRBJ1-1; TRBD1 might be the D (5 bases). Germline CDR1 MGHDK, CDR2 SYGVNS. The CDR3 sequence is 16 residues long. Deletions cut 2 bases from V and 4 bases from J, with 17 bases between. The DNA of the CDR3 is TGTGCCAGCAGTGAAGGTAGGGGCGCGCAGGGCACTGAAGCTTTCTTT. Its protein is CASSEGRGAQGTEAFF.

There are a few counts of this clone. With a much larger clone just one base away, this may be a read error. The V gene is TRBV10-3, the J gene TRBJ2-5; 10 bases are a match to TRBD2. The CDR3 consists of 16 residues. Germline loops: CDR1 ENHRY, CDR2 SYGVKD. The CDR3 loop is CAISEGAGGLQDTQYF. CDR3 DNA: TGTGCCATCAGTGAGGGAGCGGGGGGGCTCCAAGATACCCAGTACTTC.

Ten or more counts support this clone. J is TRBJ2-1 and V is TRBV20-1, with D possibly called TRBD1 or TRBD2 (5 bases each). V was trimmed by 4 bases and J by 4 bases, leaving 14 bases between them. CDR1 and CDR2 (germline): DFQATT, SNEGSKA (reference sequence). The CDR3 is 14 residues long. The CDR3 loop is CSATNRDVYNEQFF. DNA of the CDR3: TGCAGTGCTACAAACCGGGACGTATACAATGAGCAGTTCTTC.